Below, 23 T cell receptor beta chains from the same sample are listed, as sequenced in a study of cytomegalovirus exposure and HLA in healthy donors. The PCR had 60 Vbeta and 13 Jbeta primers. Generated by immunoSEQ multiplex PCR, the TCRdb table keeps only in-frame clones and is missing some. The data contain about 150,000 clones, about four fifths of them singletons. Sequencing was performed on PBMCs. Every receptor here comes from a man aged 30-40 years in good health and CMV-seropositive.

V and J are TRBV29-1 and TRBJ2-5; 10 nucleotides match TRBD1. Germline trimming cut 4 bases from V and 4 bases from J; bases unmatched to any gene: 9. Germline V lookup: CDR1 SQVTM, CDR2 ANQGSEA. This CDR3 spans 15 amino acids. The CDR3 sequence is CSVVVLDRGRETQYF. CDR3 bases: TGCAGCGTTGTTGTGTTGGACAGGGGGAGAGAGACCCAGTACTTC.

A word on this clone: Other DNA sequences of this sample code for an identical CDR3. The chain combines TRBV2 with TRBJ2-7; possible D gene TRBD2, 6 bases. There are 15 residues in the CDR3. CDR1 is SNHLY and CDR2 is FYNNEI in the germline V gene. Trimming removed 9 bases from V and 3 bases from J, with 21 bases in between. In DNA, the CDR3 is TGTGCCAGTATTCCTACCACAGCGGGTGGCTACGAGCAGTACTTC. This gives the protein CASIPTTAGGYEQYF.

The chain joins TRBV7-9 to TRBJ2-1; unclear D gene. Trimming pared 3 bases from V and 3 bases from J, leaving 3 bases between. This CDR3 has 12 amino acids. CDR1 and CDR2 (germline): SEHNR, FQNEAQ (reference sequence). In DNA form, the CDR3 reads TGTGCCAGCAGCTTTCGCTACAATGAGCAGTTCTTC. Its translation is CASSFRYNEQFF.

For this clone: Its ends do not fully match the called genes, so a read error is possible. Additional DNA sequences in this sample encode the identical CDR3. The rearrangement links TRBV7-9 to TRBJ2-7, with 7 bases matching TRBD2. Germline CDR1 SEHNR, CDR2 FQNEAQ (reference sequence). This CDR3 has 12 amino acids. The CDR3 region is CSSSGTGYEQYF. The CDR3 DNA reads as TGTTCCAGCAGCGGGACTGGATACGAGCAGTACTTC.

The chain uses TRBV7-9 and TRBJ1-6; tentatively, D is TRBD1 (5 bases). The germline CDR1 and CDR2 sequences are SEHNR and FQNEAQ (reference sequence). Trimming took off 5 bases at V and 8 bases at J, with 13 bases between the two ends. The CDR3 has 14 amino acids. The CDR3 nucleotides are TGTGCCAGCAGCCCGCAGGGTCCGGATTCACCCCTCCACTTT. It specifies CASSPQGPDSPLHF.

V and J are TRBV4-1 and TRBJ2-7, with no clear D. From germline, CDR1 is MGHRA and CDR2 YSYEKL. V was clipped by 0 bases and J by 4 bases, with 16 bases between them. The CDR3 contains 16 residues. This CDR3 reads CASSQDVFRPTYEQYF. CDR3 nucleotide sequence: TGCGCCAGCAGCCAAGATGTGTTTAGACCGACATACGAGCAGTACTTC.

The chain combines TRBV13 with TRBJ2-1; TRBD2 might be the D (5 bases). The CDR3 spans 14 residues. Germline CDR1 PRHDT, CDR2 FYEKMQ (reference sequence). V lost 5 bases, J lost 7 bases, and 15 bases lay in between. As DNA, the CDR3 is TGTGCCAGCAGCCCGGAATCGGGGTCTAATGAGCAGTTCTTC. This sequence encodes CASSPESGSNEQFF.

The CDR3 nucleotides read TGTGCCAGCTCACCCCGGGACAGGGGTGACCATGAGCAGTTCTTC. Protein product: CASSPRDRGDHEQFF. V and J are TRBV18 and TRBJ2-1; TRBD1 aligns across 10 bases. The CDR3 contains 15 residues. Germline V gives CDR1 KGHSH, CDR2 LQKENI. With 3 bases clipped from V and 8 bases from J, the junction kept 7 bases outside the gene matches.

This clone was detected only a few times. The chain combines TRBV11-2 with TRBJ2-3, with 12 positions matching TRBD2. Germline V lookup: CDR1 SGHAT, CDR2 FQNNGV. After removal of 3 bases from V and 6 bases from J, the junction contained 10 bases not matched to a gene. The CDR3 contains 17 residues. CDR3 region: CASSFIGLAGLGDTQYF. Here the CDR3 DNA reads TGTGCCAGCAGCTTCATCGGACTAGCGGGACTGGGTGATACGCAGTATTTT.

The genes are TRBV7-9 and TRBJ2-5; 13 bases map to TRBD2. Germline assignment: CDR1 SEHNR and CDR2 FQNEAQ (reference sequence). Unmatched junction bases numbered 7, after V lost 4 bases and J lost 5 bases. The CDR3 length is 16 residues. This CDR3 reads CASSSTSGGAGETQYF. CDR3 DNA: TGTGCCAGCAGCTCAACTAGCGGGGGGGCAGGTGAGACCCAGTACTTC.

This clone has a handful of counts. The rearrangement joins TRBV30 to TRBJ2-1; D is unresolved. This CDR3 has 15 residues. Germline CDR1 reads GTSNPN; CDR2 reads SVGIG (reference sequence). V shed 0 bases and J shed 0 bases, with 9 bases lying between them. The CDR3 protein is CAWSVLRNSYNEQFF. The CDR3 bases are TGTGCCTGGAGTGTACTGCGGAACTCCTACAATGAGCAGTTCTTC. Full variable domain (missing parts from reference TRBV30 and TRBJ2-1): SQTIHQWPATLVQPVGSPLSLECTVEGTSNPNLYWYRQAAGRGLQLLFYSVGIGQISSEVPQNLSASRPQDRQFILSSKKLLLSDSGFYLCAWSVLRNSYNEQFFGPGTRLTVL.

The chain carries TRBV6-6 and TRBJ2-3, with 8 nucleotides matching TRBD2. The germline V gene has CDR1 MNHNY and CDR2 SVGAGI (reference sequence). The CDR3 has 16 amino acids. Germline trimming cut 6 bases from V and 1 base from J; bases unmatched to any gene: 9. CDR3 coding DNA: TGTGCCAGCAGCCTCCGCGGGAGGATTCGCACAGATACGCAGTATTTT. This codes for CASSLRGRIRTDTQYF.

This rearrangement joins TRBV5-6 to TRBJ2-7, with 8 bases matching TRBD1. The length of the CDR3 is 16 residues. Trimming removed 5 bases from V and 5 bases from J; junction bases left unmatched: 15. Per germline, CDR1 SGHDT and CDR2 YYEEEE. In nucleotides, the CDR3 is TGTGCCAGCAGTTCGATCAGGGGGCGGAGTTGGGACGAGCAGTACTTC. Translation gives CASSSIRGRSWDEQYF. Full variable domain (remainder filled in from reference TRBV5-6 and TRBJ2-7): DAGVTQSPTHLIKTRGQQVTLRCSPKSGHDTVSWYQQALGQGPQFIFQYYEEEERQRGNFPDRFSGHQFPNYSSELNVNALLLGDSALYLCASSSIRGRSWDEQYFGPGTRLTVT.

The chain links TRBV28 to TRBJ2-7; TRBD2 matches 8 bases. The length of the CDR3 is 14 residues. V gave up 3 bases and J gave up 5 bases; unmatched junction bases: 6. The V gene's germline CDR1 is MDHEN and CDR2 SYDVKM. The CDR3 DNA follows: TGTGCCAGCAGTTTTATGGGACTAGTAAACGAGCAGTACTTC. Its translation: CASSFMGLVNEQYF.

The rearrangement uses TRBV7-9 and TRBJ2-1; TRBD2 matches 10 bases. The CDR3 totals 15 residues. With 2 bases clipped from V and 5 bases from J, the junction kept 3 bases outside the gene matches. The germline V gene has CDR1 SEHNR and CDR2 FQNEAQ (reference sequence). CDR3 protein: CASSLKREGHNEQFF. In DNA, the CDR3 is TGTGCCAGCAGCTTAAAGCGGGAGGGTCACAATGAGCAGTTCTTC.

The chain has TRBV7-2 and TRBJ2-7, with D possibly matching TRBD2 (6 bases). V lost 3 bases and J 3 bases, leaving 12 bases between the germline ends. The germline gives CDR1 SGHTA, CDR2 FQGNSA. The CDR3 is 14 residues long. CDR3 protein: CASSFAGKNYEQYF. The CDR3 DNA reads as TGTGCCAGCAGCTTTGCGGGAAAAAACTACGAGCAGTACTTC.

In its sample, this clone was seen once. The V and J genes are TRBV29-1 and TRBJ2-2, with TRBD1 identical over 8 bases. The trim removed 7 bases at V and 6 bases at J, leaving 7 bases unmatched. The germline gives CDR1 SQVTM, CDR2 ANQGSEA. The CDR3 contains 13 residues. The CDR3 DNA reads TGCAGCGCTGGGACAGGATATTCCGGGGAGCTGTTTTTT. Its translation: CSAGTGYSGELFF.

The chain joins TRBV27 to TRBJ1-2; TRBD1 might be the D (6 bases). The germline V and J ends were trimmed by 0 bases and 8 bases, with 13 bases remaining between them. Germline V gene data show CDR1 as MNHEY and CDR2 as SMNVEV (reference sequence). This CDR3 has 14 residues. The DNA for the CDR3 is TGTGCCAGCAGTTTATCGGTGGGGGGGGGCGGCTACACCTTC. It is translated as CASSLSVGGGGYTF.

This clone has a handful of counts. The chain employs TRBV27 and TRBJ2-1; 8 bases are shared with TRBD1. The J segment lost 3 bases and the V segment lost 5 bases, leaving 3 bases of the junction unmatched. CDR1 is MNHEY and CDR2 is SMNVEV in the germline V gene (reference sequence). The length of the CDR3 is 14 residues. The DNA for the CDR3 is TGTGCCAGCAGTGGACAGGGTGGCTACAATGAGCAGTTCTTC. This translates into CASSGQGGYNEQFF.

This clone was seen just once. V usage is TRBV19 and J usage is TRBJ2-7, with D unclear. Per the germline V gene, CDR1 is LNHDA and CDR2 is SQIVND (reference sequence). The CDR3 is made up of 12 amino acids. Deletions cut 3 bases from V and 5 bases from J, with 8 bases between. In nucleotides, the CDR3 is TGTGCCAGTAGTATTACAGTGGACGAGCAGTACTTC. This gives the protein CASSITVDEQYF.

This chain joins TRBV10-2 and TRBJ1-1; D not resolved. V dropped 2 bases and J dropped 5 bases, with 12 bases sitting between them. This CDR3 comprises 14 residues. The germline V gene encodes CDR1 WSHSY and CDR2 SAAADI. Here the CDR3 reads CASSEATGETEAFF. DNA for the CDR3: TGCGCCAGCAGTGAGGCAACCGGGGAAACTGAAGCTTTCTTT.

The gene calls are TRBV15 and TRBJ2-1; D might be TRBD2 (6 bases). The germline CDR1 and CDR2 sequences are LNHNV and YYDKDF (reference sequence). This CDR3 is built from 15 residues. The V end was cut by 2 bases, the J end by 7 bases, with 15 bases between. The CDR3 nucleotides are TGTGCCACCAGCAGACATAGCGGAGGTGGGAATGAGCAGTTCTTC. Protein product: CATSRHSGGGNEQFF.

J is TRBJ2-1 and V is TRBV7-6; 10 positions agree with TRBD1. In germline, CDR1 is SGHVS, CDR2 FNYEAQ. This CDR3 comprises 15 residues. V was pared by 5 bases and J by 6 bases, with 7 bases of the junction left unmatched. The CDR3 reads CASSGGTGEGNEQFF. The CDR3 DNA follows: TGTGCCAGCAGCGGGGGGACAGGGGAGGGCAATGAGCAGTTCTTC.